Below, one T cell receptor beta chain is given with its context. This specimen belongs to a study of blood T cell repertoires in COVID-19. Study background: Researchers got acute and convalescent COVID-19 samples from the United States, Italy and Spain.

Germline CDR1 WNHNN, CDR2 SYGVQD (reference sequence). With 6 bases removed from V and 6 bases from J, the gap between germline ends came to 21 bases. This CDR3 is built from 15 residues. In the study's own analysis: Amplification of reference gene primers provided the estimated nucleated cell counts. Libraries were prepared by immunoSEQ multiplex PCR; TCRdb keeps only in-frame clonotypes and omits some of them. The D gene and trimming were derived from the DNA, and the V and J assignments and clone size from that table. The sample holds 150,000 to 200,000 clones; about three quarters are singletons and the top ten take 8.6%.

The rearrangement joins TRBV10-1 to TRBJ2-7; D is possibly TRBD2 (5 bases). The sample was peripheral blood. The receptor was isolated from a woman aged 45-60 years with active or convalescent COVID-19. The CDR3 sequence is CASRAFEGIVREQYF. The DNA of the CDR3 is TGCGCCAGCAGAGCCTTTGAGGGAATCGTTCGCGAGCAGTACTTC.